A single sample is the source of the 2 T cell receptor beta chains below, sequenced in a study of blood T cell repertoires in COVID-19 (dated by TCRdb to 2019 to 2021). Library prep was done by the immunoSEQ multiplex PCR assay. In its TCRdb copy, this immuneACCESS table keeps in-frame sequences only and misses some clones. Where compared with another copy, unresolved V genes explain less than half of these, and the others have no known cause. This sample holds some 89,000 clones; about nine tenths were observed only once. The leading ten clones occupy 1.5% to 2% of the sample. Sequenced sample: peripheral blood. The receptors were sampled from a man aged 55 to 70 with acute or convalescent COVID-19.

The chain links TRBV20-1 to TRBJ2-3, with 8 positions matching TRBD1. V dropped 3 bases and J dropped 4; count of bases not matched to a gene: 9. The CDR3 has 15 residues. The germline V gene has CDR1 DFQATT and CDR2 SNEGSKA (reference sequence). This CDR3 is CSASRWQGAADTQYF. The CDR3 DNA reads TGCAGTGCTAGTAGGTGGCAGGGGGCGGCAGATACGCAGTATTTT.

V and J are TRBV5-1 and TRBJ2-3, with D hard to call. The V end lost 0 bases, the J end lost 0 bases, and 11 bases lay between the germline ends. CDR3 length equals 16 residues. Germline V gene lookup returns CDR1 SGHRS and CDR2 YFSETQ. CDR3 sequence (DNA): TGCGCCAGCAGCTTGGCCGCCGGGTCTAGCACAGATACGCAGTATTTT. Protein product: CASSLAAGSSTDTQYF.